A selection of T cell receptor beta chains follows, all from one sample in a study of blood T cell repertoires in COVID-19. TCRdb's copy holds only in-frame clones and misses some; the assay was immunoSEQ multiplex PCR. The table lists fewer than 450,000 clones, about 88% of them singletons. Source material: peripheral blood. These receptors originate from a woman between 70 and 85 years old with COVID-19, enrolled during active disease. Both conserved end residues are part of each CDR3. Clone size is shown for a subset of rows, as once, few, many or a class of expanded clone.

abundance: -
j_gene: TRBJ1-5
v_gene: TRBV5-1
CDR3aa: CASSLGGARQPQHF

abundance: -
j_gene: TRBJ2-3
v_gene: TRBV24-1
CDR3aa: CATSDLPGGATDTQYF

abundance: few
j_gene: TRBJ2-7
v_gene: TRBV18
CDR3aa: CASSPRRQGGHEQYF

abundance: -
j_gene: TRBJ2-2
v_gene: TRBV6-5
CDR3aa: CASTPGTGELFF

abundance: -
j_gene: TRBJ2-7
v_gene: TRBV3-1/TRBV3-2
CDR3aa: CASSQDPVSGGEIEYF

abundance: -
j_gene: TRBJ1-5
v_gene: TRBV18
CDR3aa: CASSLTGYDQPQHF

abundance: -
j_gene: TRBJ1-1
v_gene: TRBV3-1/TRBV3-2
CDR3aa: CASSQQGGAFF

abundance: -
j_gene: TRBJ1-3
v_gene: TRBV4-2
CDR3aa: CASSLVLRGLYSGNTIYF

abundance: -
j_gene: TRBJ1-6
v_gene: TRBV7-2
CDR3aa: CATGTGVRSPLHF

abundance: -
j_gene: TRBJ1-1
v_gene: TRBV27
CDR3aa: CASSLSSGSKAFF

abundance: -
j_gene: TRBJ1-6
v_gene: TRBV7-8
CDR3aa: CASSWSSSYNSPLHF

abundance: -
j_gene: TRBJ2-1
v_gene: TRBV5-1
CDR3aa: CASSPAGQLYNEQFF

abundance: -
j_gene: TRBJ1-6
v_gene: TRBV5-6
CDR3aa: CASSSSGSLEPLHF

abundance: -
j_gene: TRBJ2-7
v_gene: TRBV19
CDR3aa: CASSTTLAGSYEQYF

abundance: -
j_gene: TRBJ1-1
v_gene: TRBV7-9
CDR3aa: CASSLVVGSAEAFF

abundance: -
j_gene: TRBJ2-5
v_gene: TRBV7-7
CDR3aa: CASSTRVEGGETQYF

abundance: -
j_gene: TRBJ1-1
v_gene: TRBV12-5
CDR3aa: CASGLAGEAFF

abundance: -
j_gene: TRBJ2-5
v_gene: TRBV5-4
CDR3aa: CASSSGTQAWETQYF

abundance: -
j_gene: TRBJ1-6
v_gene: TRBV27
CDR3aa: CASSPAGLISPLHF

abundance: -
j_gene: TRBJ1-2
v_gene: TRBV20-1
CDR3aa: CSASRGPGGYTF

abundance: -
j_gene: TRBJ1-4
v_gene: TRBV7-9
CDR3aa: CASRSHTGSHEKLFF

abundance: -
j_gene: TRBJ2-7
v_gene: TRBV30
CDR3aa: CAWTRGGYGDEQYF

abundance: -
j_gene: TRBJ1-4
v_gene: TRBV5-1
CDR3aa: CASSEEGTNEKLFF

abundance: -
j_gene: TRBJ1-3
v_gene: TRBV6-6
CDR3aa: CASSRQGGPGNTIYF

abundance: -
j_gene: TRBJ2-7
v_gene: TRBV3-1/TRBV3-2
CDR3aa: CASSQEQAGGPQEQYF

abundance: once
j_gene: TRBJ1-4
v_gene: TRBV24-1
CDR3aa: CATSDPSTGGEKLFF

abundance: -
j_gene: TRBJ1-1
v_gene: TRBV6-6
CDR3aa: CASSYKGLVEAFF

abundance: -
j_gene: TRBJ1-3
v_gene: TRBV19
CDR3aa: CATHRGQGPGNTIYF

abundance: -
j_gene: TRBJ2-7
v_gene: TRBV29-1
CDR3aa: CSVGGQGLHEQYF

abundance: few
j_gene: TRBJ2-1
v_gene: TRBV20-1
CDR3aa: CSAATGVGQFF

abundance: -
j_gene: TRBJ2-1
v_gene: TRBV5-1
CDR3aa: CASSLSLAGNEQFF

abundance: -
j_gene: TRBJ2-7
v_gene: TRBV4-3
CDR3aa: CASSLYRDIRGSYEQYF

abundance: -
j_gene: TRBJ1-5
v_gene: TRBV2
CDR3aa: CASSEARQNNQPQHF

abundance: -
j_gene: TRBJ2-4
v_gene: TRBV5-1
CDR3aa: CASSWPGQGAGAKNIQYF

abundance: -
j_gene: TRBJ1-4
v_gene: TRBV4-2
CDR3aa: CASSQDNRGAEKLFF

abundance: -
j_gene: TRBJ2-3
v_gene: TRBV27
CDR3aa: CASSSLTSGGASTDTQYF

abundance: -
j_gene: TRBJ1-1
v_gene: TRBV7-2
CDR3aa: CASSFTRDTEAFF

abundance: -
j_gene: TRBJ2-1
v_gene: TRBV5-1
CDR3aa: CASSLGLSTNEQFF

abundance: -
j_gene: TRBJ1-1
v_gene: TRBV29-1
CDR3aa: CSVDLNRNTEAFF

abundance: -
j_gene: TRBJ1-1
v_gene: TRBV7-9
CDR3aa: CASISTGRYGGTEAFF

abundance: -
j_gene: TRBJ1-3
v_gene: TRBV7-2
CDR3aa: CASSFTVSGNTIYF

abundance: -
j_gene: TRBJ1-4
v_gene: TRBV28
CDR3aa: CASRLGGSTNEKLFF

abundance: -
j_gene: TRBJ1-1
v_gene: TRBV7-2
CDR3aa: CASSLARQPEAFF

abundance: -
j_gene: TRBJ1-2
v_gene: TRBV28
CDR3aa: CATFGGSFYGYTF

abundance: once
j_gene: TRBJ1-1
v_gene: TRBV18
CDR3aa: CASSPARQGAGTEAFF

abundance: -
j_gene: TRBJ1-6
v_gene: TRBV7-9
CDR3aa: CASSSIGQEGGSPLHF

abundance: -
j_gene: TRBJ1-1
v_gene: TRBV7-3
CDR3aa: CASSLTGEAEAFF

abundance: -
j_gene: TRBJ2-4
v_gene: TRBV10-2
CDR3aa: CASSETGWKNIQYF

abundance: once
j_gene: TRBJ2-7
v_gene: TRBV7-2
CDR3aa: CASSLRTVGTYEQYF

abundance: -
j_gene: TRBJ2-7
v_gene: TRBV6-5
CDR3aa: CATQSRGGPTYEQYF

abundance: -
j_gene: TRBJ1-3
v_gene: TRBV2
CDR3aa: CASSNDRGSGNTIYF

abundance: -
j_gene: TRBJ2-1
v_gene: TRBV27
CDR3aa: CASSLLRDTPGGEQFF

abundance: -
j_gene: TRBJ1-6
v_gene: TRBV27
CDR3aa: CASSLESYSPLHF

abundance: -
j_gene: TRBJ1-6
v_gene: TRBV7-8
CDR3aa: CASSLPGNNSPLHF